Presented here are 27 T cell receptor beta chains from one specimen sequenced in a study of shared clonotypes between healthy human individuals (dated by TCRdb to 2018 to 2021). Libraries were made using the immunoSEQ multiplex PCR assay. TCRdb retrieved this table from immuneACCESS and kept in-frame rearrangements only. Not all clones are present; in checked studies, unresolved V genes account for under half, and no reason is known for the remainder. The sample has 1 million to 1.3 million clones on record, around 78% of them singletons. Together, the top ten hold 0.55% to 0.7% of the sample. The sample was memory CD4+ T cells from PBMCs. What the cell subset or site label conveys for this sample: CD45RA-negative fraction. These receptors were taken from a man younger than 35 in good health. Some clones in this sample may be carry-over from other donors' samples.

The V gene is TRBV6-6, the J gene TRBJ1-5; no clear D gene. CDR3 length equals 15 residues. V gave up 7 bases and J gave up 1 base, with 14 bases separating them. Germline lookup yields CDR1 MNHNY and CDR2 SVGAGI (reference sequence). In nucleotides, the CDR3 is TGTGCCAGCACCTTTCCCGCAGCGAGCAATCAGCCCCAGCATTTT. This gives the protein CASTFPAASNQPQHF.

The V and J genes are TRBV5-6 and TRBJ1-3, with no clear D. CDR3 length equals 14 residues. Trimming shortened V by 5 bases and J by 2 bases, and 11 bases separated the two germline ends. The germline gives CDR1 SGHDT, CDR2 YYEEEE. The CDR3 DNA reads TGTGCCAGCAGTTTTTCCCGGACTGGAAACACCATATATTTT. Residues: CASSFSRTGNTIYF.

CDR3 bases: TGTGCCAGCAGCTTACAACCCCTCCTCGGGACAGGGAACGAAAAACTGTTTTTT. Its translation: CASSLQPLLGTGNEKLFF. The chain is built from TRBV7-8 and TRBJ1-4; 9 bases fit TRBD1. The length of the CDR3 is 18 residues. CDR1 is SGHVS, CDR2 FQNEAQ, per germline. After removal of 2 bases from V and 8 bases from J, the junction contained 15 bases not matched to a gene.

This clone was recorded only once. The chain uses TRBV30 and TRBJ1-3; tentatively, D is TRBD1 (5 bases). The V and J ends lost 3 bases and 3 bases respectively, with 12 bases between them. CDR3 size: 14 residues. CDR1 is GTSNPN and CDR2 is SVGIG in the germline V gene (reference sequence). The CDR3 sequence: CAWSGTFYGNTIYF. The CDR3 nucleotides read TGTGCCTGGAGCGGGACCTTTTATGGAAACACCATATATTTT. The entire variable domain, with the rest obtained from reference TRBV30 and TRBJ1-3, is as follows: SQTIHQWPATLVQPVGSPLSLECTVEGTSNPNLYWYRQAAGRGLQLLFYSVGIGQISSEVPQNLSASRPQDRQFILSSKKLLLSDSGFYLCAWSGTFYGNTIYFGEGSWLTVV.

V is TRBV28 and J is TRBJ2-5; the match to TRBD1 covers 7 bases. Germline V gives CDR1 MDHEN, CDR2 SYDVKM. This CDR3 is 15 amino acids long. J was trimmed by 5 bases and V by 4 bases; bases with no gene match: 10. CDR3 DNA: TGTGCCAGCAGTTCCCGTGGGACAGCTGAGGAGACCCAGTACTTC. Its translation is CASSSRGTAEETQYF.

V gene TRBV9 combines with J gene TRBJ2-2, with D hard to call. From germline, CDR1 is SGDLS and CDR2 YYNGEE. The V end lost 0 bases, the J end lost 6 bases, and 3 bases lay between the germline ends. There are 12 residues in the CDR3. In DNA form, the CDR3 reads TGTGCCAGCAGCGTAGGTTCCGGGGAGCTGTTTTTT. This sequence encodes CASSVGSGELFF.

In regard to this clone: Different DNA sequences within this sample yield the same CDR3. This chain connects TRBV30 to TRBJ2-7, with D possibly matching TRBD2 (6 bases). CDR3 length: 11 residues. V lost 0 bases and J lost 7, with 7 bases in between. Looked up from germline, CDR1 is GTSNPN and CDR2 is SVGIG (reference sequence). The CDR3 loop reads CAWSVRGEQYF. CDR3 bases: TGTGCCTGGAGTGTACGGGGGGAGCAGTACTTC.

This clone showed up just once. The rearrangement joins TRBV5-4 to TRBJ2-7, with 12 bases identical to TRBD2. Trimming at V came to 9 bases and at J to 4 bases, leaving 8 bases not matched to a gene. CDR3 length: 14 amino acids. The V gene's germline CDR1 is SGHNT and CDR2 YYREEE (reference sequence). Written as DNA, the CDR3 is TGTGCCACGACCAGGACTAGCGGGACTTACGAGCAGTACTTC. As protein: CATTRTSGTYEQYF.

The chain recombines TRBV30 with TRBJ1-5, with 10 bases fitting TRBD1. The V and J ends lost 3 bases and 6 bases, in that order; junction bases with no gene match: 5. CDR1 GTSNPN and CDR2 SVGIG come from the germline V gene (reference sequence). The CDR3 extends over 14 amino acids. CDR3: CAWSTGTGVQPQHF. The CDR3 nucleotides read TGTGCCTGGAGCACCGGGACAGGGGTTCAGCCCCAGCATTTT.

This clone was counted between two and nine times. The same CDR3 is also encoded by other DNA sequences in this sample. V usage is TRBV6-1 and J usage is TRBJ1-2; D uncertain. The CDR3 contains 14 residues. Trimming cost V 0 bases and J 1 base, with 6 bases left between them. The germline gives CDR1 MNHNS, CDR2 SASEGT. The chain's CDR3 is CASSEAGRNYGYTF. CDR3 in DNA: TGTGCCAGCAGTGAAGCCGGGCGTAACTATGGCTACACCTTC.

The CDR3 spells CASSLLAGTGSYEQYF. DNA for the CDR3: TGCGCCAGCAGCTTGTTAGCCGGGACAGGCTCCTACGAGCAGTACTTC. The rearrangement joins TRBV5-1 to TRBJ2-7; 8 bases are shared with TRBD1. Germline V gene data show CDR1 as SGHRS and CDR2 as YFSETQ. V shed 1 base and J 0 bases; nucleotides not matched to a gene: 6. This CDR3 spans 16 amino acids.

The chain has TRBV28 and TRBJ1-2; 7 nucleotides align to TRBD1. Germline CDR1 MDHEN, CDR2 SYDVKM. V trimming: 6 bases; J trimming: 6 bases; junction bases outside the gene matches: 7. CDR3 size: 13 residues. Here the CDR3 DNA reads TGTGCCAGCAGCCTAACAGGGGCCAATGGCTACACCTTC. Its protein is CASSLTGANGYTF.

This chain connects TRBV11-2 to TRBJ2-1; D remains unclear. V lost 1 base and J lost 8, with 9 bases in between. The germline V gene encodes CDR1 SGHAT and CDR2 FQNNGV. The CDR3 contains 13 residues. The CDR3, as DNA: TGTGCCAGCAGCTTAGGACCCACCGATGAGCAGTTCTTC. Its translation is CASSLGPTDEQFF.

The chain recombines TRBV6-6 with TRBJ1-1; D possibly corresponds to TRBD1 (5 bases). Looked up from germline, CDR1 is MNHNY and CDR2 is SVGAGI (reference sequence). V was clipped by 2 bases and J by 4 bases, with 11 bases between them. This CDR3 has 14 amino acids. This chain's CDR3 is CASSYGARGTEAFF. The CDR3 nucleotides read TGTGCCAGCAGTTACGGGGCCAGAGGCACTGAAGCTTTCTTT.

V gene TRBV5-1 combines with J gene TRBJ2-5; D is unclear. Germline CDR1 reads SGHRS; CDR2 reads YFSETQ. Trimming cost V 0 bases and J 7 bases, with 10 bases left between them. This CDR3 has 13 residues. CDR3 loop: CASSLALEVTQYF. CDR3 in DNA: TGCGCCAGCAGCTTGGCCCTAGAGGTGACCCAGTACTTC.

The rearrangement links TRBV2 to TRBJ1-3, with TRBD1 matching over 8 bases. Trimming took 3 bases from V and 4 from J; bases not matched to a gene: 5. CDR1 SNHLY and CDR2 FYNNEI come from the germline V gene. This CDR3 comprises 15 residues. DNA of the CDR3: TGTGCCAGCAGTGACGCAGGGGGCTACGGAAACACCATATATTTT. Protein product: CASSDAGGYGNTIYF.

This clone came up a few times. V is TRBV11-2 and J is TRBJ2-7, with TRBD1 matching 10 bases. J was trimmed by 2 bases and V by 1 base; bases with no gene match: 5. Germline V gene sequence: CDR1 SGHAT, CDR2 FQNNGV. CDR3 size: 16 residues. Here the CDR3 reads CASSLGRDRGAYEQYF. The DNA of the CDR3 is TGTGCCAGCAGCTTAGGAAGGGACAGGGGAGCCTACGAGCAGTACTTC.

The genes are TRBV4-2 and TRBJ1-1; D might be TRBD1 (5 bases). Trimming cost V 4 bases and J 11 bases, with 23 bases left between them. Looked up from germline, CDR1 is LGHNA and CDR2 is YNFKEQ. The CDR3 length is 15 residues. This CDR3 is CASSLIRASAPEAFF. In nucleotides, the CDR3 is TGTGCCAGCAGCCTAATCAGGGCTTCAGCCCCCGAGGCTTTCTTT.

With respect to this clone: A read error is the likely source, as a far larger clone sits one nucleotide away. The sample contains more than one DNA sequence encoding this CDR3. The V and J genes are TRBV7-3 and TRBJ2-3; D is undetermined. Germline V gene sequence: CDR1 SGHTA, CDR2 FQGTGA. The length of the CDR3 is 13 residues. The CDR3 protein is CASSPARQDTQYF. The CDR3 nucleotides are TGTGCCAGCAGCCCAGCGAGACAAGATACGCAGTACTTT.

V usage is TRBV4-3 and J usage is TRBJ2-2; D possibly uses TRBD1 or TRBD2 (5 bases each). Germline V gives CDR1 LGHNA, CDR2 YSLEER. The CDR3 has 16 amino acids. The V and J ends lost 0 bases and 0 bases respectively, with 8 bases between them. The CDR3 is CASSQDQGPNTGELFF. DNA for the CDR3: TGCGCCAGCAGCCAAGATCAGGGACCGAACACCGGGGAGCTGTTTTTT.

The V and J genes are TRBV10-3 and TRBJ2-1, with 11 bases matching TRBD2. V lost 3 bases and J lost 6; bases outside the gene matches: 4. CDR3 length equals 15 residues. The germline gives CDR1 ENHRY, CDR2 SYGVKD. Here the CDR3 reads CAISDLGTSGNEQFF. The CDR3 bases are TGTGCCATCAGTGACTTGGGGACTAGCGGCAATGAGCAGTTCTTC.

Notes on this clone: This specimen includes other DNA sequences encoding the same CDR3. This chain links TRBV5-1 with TRBJ2-3; the D gene is possibly TRBD1 (5 bases). This CDR3 is 15 amino acids long. Germline CDR1 SGHRS, CDR2 YFSETQ. V was clipped by 1 base and J by 0 bases, with 9 bases between them. DNA for the CDR3: TGCGCCAGCAGCTTGACAGGAACTAGCACAGATACGCAGTATTTT. It encodes CASSLTGTSTDTQYF.

This chain joins TRBV11-2 and TRBJ2-3; 8 positions match TRBD1. J gave up 4 bases and V 4 bases, and 7 bases lay outside the gene matches. Germline-derived CDR1 and CDR2 are SGHAT and FQNNGV. The CDR3 length is 15 residues. CDR3 protein: CASSSDRVVADTQYF. For the CDR3, the DNA is TGTGCCAGCAGCTCGGACAGGGTAGTTGCAGATACGCAGTATTTT.

The chain joins TRBV7-9 to TRBJ2-1; D perhaps matches TRBD2 (5 bases). The V end was cut by 5 bases, the J end by 3 bases, with 23 bases between. This CDR3 has 18 residues. Germline CDR1 SEHNR, CDR2 FQNEAQ (reference sequence). Here the CDR3 reads CASSRPLAPTGNYNEQFF. The CDR3 DNA sequence: TGTGCCAGCAGCCGCCCCCTGGCCCCTACGGGGAACTACAATGAGCAGTTCTTC. Variable domain in full (rest from reference TRBV7-9 and TRBJ2-1): DTGVSQNPRHKITKRGQNVTFRCDPISEHNRLYWYRQTLGQGPEFLTYFQNEAQLEKSRLLSDRFSAERPKGSFSTLEIQRTEQGDSAMYLCASSRPLAPTGNYNEQFFGPGTRLTVL.

The genes are TRBV30 and TRBJ1-4, with D hard to call. Per the germline V gene, CDR1 is GTSNPN and CDR2 is SVGIG (reference sequence). V lost 7 bases and J lost 3, with 18 bases in between. The CDR3 loop spans 15 amino acids. DNA of the CDR3: TGTGCCTCGACCAGCCCGTCGGTGTCTAATGAAAAACTGTTTTTT. It codes for CASTSPSVSNEKLFF.

This chain connects TRBV2 to TRBJ2-3, with D hard to call. V lost 6 bases and J 6 bases, leaving 13 bases between the germline ends. CDR3 size: 13 residues. Germline V gene lookup returns CDR1 SNHLY and CDR2 FYNNEI. The CDR3 loop reads CASSRNGMDTQYF. The CDR3 DNA reads as TGTGCCAGCAGCCGTAATGGTATGGATACGCAGTATTTT.

This clone was counted a single time. The V gene is TRBV28, the J gene TRBJ1-5; maybe TRBD1 (5 bases). V shed 6 bases and J shed 0 bases, with 15 bases lying between them. In germline, CDR1 is MDHEN, CDR2 SYDVKM. The CDR3 is 16 residues long. The CDR3 here is CASSSGGTPSNQPQHF. In DNA, the CDR3 is TGTGCCAGCAGCTCCGGGGGGACCCCTAGCAATCAGCCCCAGCATTTT.